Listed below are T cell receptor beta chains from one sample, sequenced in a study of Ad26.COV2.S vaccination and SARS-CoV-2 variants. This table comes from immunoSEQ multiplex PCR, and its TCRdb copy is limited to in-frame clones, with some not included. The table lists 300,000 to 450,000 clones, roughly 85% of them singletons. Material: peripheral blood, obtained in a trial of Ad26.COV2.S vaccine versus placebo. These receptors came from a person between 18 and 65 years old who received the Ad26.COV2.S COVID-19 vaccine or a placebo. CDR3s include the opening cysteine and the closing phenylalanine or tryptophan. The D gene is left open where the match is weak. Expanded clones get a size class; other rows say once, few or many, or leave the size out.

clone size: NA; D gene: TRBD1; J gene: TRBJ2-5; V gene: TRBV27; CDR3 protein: CASSLAFADRGQTQYF; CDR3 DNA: TGTGCCAGCAGTTTAGCGTTCGCGGACAGGGGGCAAACCCAGTACTTC
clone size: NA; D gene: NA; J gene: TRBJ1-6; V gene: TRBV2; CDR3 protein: CASSSSFGPNNSPLHF; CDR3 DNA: NA
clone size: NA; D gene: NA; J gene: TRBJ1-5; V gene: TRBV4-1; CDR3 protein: CASSQAYHDGGNQPQHF; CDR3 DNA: TGCGCCAGCAGCCAGGCGTATCATGACGGGGGCAATCAGCCCCAGCATTTT
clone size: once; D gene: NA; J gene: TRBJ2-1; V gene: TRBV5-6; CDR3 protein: CASSLGLGAYNEQFF; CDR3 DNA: TGTGCCAGCAGCCTGGGGCTGGGAGCCTACAATGAGCAGTTCTTC
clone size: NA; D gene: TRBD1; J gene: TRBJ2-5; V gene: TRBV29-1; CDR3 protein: CSVDRGYQETQYF; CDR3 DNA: TGCAGCGTTGACAGGGGGTACCAAGAGACCCAGTACTTC
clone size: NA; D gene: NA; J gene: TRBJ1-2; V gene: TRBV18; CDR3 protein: CASSPRFQDTGSVGYTF; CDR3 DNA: TGTGCCAGCTCACCACGTTTTCAAGACACAGGGTCGGTTGGCTACACCTTC
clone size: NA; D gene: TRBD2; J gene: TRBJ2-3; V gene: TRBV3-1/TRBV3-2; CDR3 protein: CASSPRTSGSTDTQYF; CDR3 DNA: TGTGCCAGCAGCCCTCGGACTAGCGGTAGTACAGATACGCAGTATTTT
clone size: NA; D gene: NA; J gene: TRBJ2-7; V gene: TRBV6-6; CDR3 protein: CASSYSAGPYEQYF; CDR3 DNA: TGTGCCAGCAGTTACTCGGCGGGGCCCTACGAGCAGTACTTC
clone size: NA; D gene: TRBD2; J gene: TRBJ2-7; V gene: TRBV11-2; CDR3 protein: CASSSWTSADYEQYF; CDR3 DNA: TGTGCCAGCAGCTCCTGGACTAGCGCCGACTACGAGCAGTACTTC
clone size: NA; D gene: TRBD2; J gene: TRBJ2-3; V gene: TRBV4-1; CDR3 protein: CASSQDGSGRATDTQYF; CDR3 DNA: TGCGCCAGCAGCCAAGATGGGAGCGGGAGGGCTACAGATACGCAGTATTTT
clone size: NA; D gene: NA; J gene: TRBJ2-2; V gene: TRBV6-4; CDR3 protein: CASSDLEVGGELFF; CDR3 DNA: TGTGCCAGCAGTGACTTAGAGGTTGGCGGGGAGCTGTTTTTT
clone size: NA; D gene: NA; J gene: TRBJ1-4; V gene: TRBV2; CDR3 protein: CASSLGVPNEKLFF; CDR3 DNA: TGTGCCAGCAGTCTAGGGGTGCCAAATGAAAAACTGTTTTTT
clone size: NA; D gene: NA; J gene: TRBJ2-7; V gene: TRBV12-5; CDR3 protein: CASGSGQLNSYEQYF; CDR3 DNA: TGTGCTAGTGGGTCCGGACAGCTGAACTCCTACGAGCAGTACTTC
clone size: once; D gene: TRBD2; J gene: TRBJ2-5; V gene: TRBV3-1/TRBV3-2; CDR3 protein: CASSPSGSRQETQYF; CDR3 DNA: TGTGCCAGCAGTCCAAGCGGGAGTAGGCAAGAGACCCAGTACTTC
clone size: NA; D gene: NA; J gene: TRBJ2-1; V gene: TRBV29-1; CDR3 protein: CSVVGGSYNEQFF; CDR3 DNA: TGCAGCGTTGTAGGAGGGAGCTACAATGAGCAGTTCTTC
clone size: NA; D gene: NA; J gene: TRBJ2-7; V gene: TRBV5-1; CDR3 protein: CASSLVAGGEQYF; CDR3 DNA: TGCGCCAGCAGCTTGGTGGCAGGCGGCGAGCAGTACTTC
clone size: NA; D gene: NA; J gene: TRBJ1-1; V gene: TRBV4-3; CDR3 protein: CASSQDNDYAAFF; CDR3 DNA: TGCGCCAGCAGCCAAGATAACGATTACGCGGCTTTCTTT
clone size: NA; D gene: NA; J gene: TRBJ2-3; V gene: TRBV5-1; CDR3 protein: CASSLASQDTQYF; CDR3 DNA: TGCGCCAGCAGCTTGGCGAGCCAAGATACGCAGTATTTT
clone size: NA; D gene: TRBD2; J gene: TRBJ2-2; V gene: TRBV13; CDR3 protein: CASSSTFGGRGGELFF; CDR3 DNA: TGTGCCAGCAGCTCCACGTTTGGCGGGAGAGGCGGGGAGCTGTTTTTT
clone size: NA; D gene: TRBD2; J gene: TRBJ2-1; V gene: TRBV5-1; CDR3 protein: CASSYLAGGPYNEQFF; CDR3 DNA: TGCGCCAGCAGCTATTTAGCGGGGGGGCCCTACAATGAGCAGTTCTTC
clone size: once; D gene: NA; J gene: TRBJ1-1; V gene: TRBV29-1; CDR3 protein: CSVEGGVGTEAFF; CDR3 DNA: TGCAGCGTTGAAGGGGGTGTCGGCACTGAAGCTTTCTTT
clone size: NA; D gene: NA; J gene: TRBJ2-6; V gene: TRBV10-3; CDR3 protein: CAITQGSSGANVLTF; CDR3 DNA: TGTGCCATCACTCAGGGTTCTTCTGGGGCCAACGTCCTGACTTTC
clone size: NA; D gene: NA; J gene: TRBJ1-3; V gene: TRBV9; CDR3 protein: CASSAGLPSGNTIYF; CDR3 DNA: TGTGCCAGCAGTGCGGGACTTCCCTCTGGAAACACCATATATTTT
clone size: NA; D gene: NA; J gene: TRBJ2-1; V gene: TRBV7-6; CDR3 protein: CASSRVAGGSYEQFF; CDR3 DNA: TGTGCCAGCAGCCGAGTCGCAGGAGGTAGTTATGAGCAGTTCTTC
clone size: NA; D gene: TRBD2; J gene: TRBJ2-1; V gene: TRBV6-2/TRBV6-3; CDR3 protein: CASSWRLAGHEQFF; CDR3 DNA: TGTGCCAGCAGTTGGCGACTAGCGGGTCATGAGCAGTTCTTC